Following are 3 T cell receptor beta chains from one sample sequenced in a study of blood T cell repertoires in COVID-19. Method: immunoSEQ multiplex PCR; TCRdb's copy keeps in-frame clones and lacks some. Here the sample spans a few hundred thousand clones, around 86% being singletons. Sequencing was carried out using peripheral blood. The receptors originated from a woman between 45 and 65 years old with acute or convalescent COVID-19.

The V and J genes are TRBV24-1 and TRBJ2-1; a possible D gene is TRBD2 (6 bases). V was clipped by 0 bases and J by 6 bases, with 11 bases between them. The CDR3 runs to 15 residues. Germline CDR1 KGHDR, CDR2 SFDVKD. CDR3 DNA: TGTGCCACCAGTGATTTGCGAGGGACTGGCAATGAGCAGTTCTTC. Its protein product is CATSDLRGTGNEQFF.

The CDR3 here is CATGGLAGGPHEQFF. The CDR3 region has the DNA TGTGCCACCGGGGGACTAGCGGGAGGGCCCCATGAGCAGTTCTTC. V is TRBV24-1 and J is TRBJ2-1; 16 bases match TRBD2. Unmatched junction bases numbered 6, after V lost 9 bases and J lost 8 bases. Looked up from germline, CDR1 is KGHDR and CDR2 is SFDVKD. This CDR3 has 15 residues.

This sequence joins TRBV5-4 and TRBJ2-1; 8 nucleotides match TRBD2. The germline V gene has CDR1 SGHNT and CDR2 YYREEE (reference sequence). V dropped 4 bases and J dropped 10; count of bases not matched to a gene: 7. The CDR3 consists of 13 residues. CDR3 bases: TGTGCCAGCAGCATCGAGCGGGAGTGGGAGCAGTTCTTC. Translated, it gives CASSIEREWEQFF.